This TCR beta chain came from a study of neurological immune-mediated disorders. Study-level results: Healthy controls had more TCR clonal expansion than multiple sclerosis, which showed the least, whereas HTLV-1-associated myelopathy showed the most.

V was clipped by 2 bases and J by 13 bases; unmatched bases: 16. Germline CDR1 and CDR2: MGHRA and YSYEKL. This CDR3 has 17 residues. Template-switch 5'RACE cDNA synthesis added a 10-nucleotide unique molecular identifier. TCRdb re-derived calls from the 5' RACE reads in MiXCR, one entry per CDR3 protein. The profile shows tens of thousands of distinct CDR3 sequences, about 15% of them singletons. Healthy controls comprised blood bank volunteers in Maryland, USA. This clonotype has at least ten counts. Its antigen is not identified. The sequence was collected from a woman aged 40 to 55 in good health. J is TRBJ1-6 and V is TRBV4-1, with TRBD1 identical over 8 bases. Sequenced: PBMCs. The CDR3 nucleotides read TGCGCCAGCAGCCAACGGGACAGGCTAGCCCAATTTTTTCCCCTCCACTTT. Amino acid sequence: CASSQRDRLAQFFPLHF.